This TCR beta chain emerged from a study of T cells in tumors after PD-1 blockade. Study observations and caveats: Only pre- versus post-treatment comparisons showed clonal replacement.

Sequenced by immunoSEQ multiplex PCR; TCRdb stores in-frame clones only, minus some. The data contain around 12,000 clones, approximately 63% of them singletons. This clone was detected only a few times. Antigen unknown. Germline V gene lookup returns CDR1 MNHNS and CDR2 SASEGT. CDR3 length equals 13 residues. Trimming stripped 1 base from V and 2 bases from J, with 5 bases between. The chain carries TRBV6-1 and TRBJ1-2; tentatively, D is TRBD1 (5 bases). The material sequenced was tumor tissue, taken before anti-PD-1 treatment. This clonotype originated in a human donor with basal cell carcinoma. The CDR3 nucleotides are TGTGCCAGCAGTGAAGGACAGAACTATGGCTACACCTTC. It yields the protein CASSEGQNYGYTF.